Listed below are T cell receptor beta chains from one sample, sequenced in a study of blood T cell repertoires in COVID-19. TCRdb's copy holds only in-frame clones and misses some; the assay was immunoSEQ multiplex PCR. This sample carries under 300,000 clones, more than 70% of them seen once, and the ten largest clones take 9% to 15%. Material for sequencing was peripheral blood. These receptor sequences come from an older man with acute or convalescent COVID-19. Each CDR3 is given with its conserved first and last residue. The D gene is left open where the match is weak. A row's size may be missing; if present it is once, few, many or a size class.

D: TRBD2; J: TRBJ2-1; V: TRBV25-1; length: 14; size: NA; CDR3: CASSGGRDLNEQFF; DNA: TGTGCCAGCAGTGGTGGGAGGGATTTGAATGAGCAGTTCTTC
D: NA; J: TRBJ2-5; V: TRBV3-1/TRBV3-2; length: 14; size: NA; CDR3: CASSQGYGQETQYF; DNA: TGTGCCAGCAGCCAAGGTTACGGCCAAGAGACCCAGTACTTC
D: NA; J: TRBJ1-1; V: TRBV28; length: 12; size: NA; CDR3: CASSDPTGRAFF; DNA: TGTGCCAGCAGTGACCCTACAGGGAGAGCTTTCTTT
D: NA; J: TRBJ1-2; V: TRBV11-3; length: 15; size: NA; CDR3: CASSLEKLGGYGYTF; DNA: TGTGCCAGCAGCTTAGAGAAGTTGGGGGGATATGGCTACACCTTC
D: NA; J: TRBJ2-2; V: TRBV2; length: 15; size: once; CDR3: CASSEGAQGTGELFF; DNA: TGTGCCAGCAGTGAGGGGGCGCAGGGCACCGGGGAGCTGTTTTTT
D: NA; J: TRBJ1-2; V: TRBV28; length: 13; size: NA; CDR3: CASRPSPSSGYTF; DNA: TGTGCCAGCAGGCCCTCCCCCAGTTCTGGCTACACCTTC
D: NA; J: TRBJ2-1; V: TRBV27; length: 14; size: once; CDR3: CASSLVGSRHEQFF; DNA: TGTGCCAGCAGTTTAGTCGGGAGTCGTCATGAGCAGTTCTTC
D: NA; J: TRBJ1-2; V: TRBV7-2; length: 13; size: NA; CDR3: CASSFPGVGGYTF; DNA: TGTGCCAGCAGCTTCCCGGGAGTGGGTGGCTACACCTTC
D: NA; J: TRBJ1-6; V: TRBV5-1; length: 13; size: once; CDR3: CASSLQDNSPLHF; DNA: TGCGCCAGCAGCTTACAGGATAATTCACCCCTCCACTTT
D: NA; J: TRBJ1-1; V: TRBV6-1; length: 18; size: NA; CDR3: CASSEGVGLGKGNTEAFF; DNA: TGTGCCAGCAGTGAGGGGGTGGGACTGGGGAAAGGAAACACTGAAGCTTTCTTT
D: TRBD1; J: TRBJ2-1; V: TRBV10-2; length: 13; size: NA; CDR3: CASTETGRNEQFF; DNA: TGCGCCAGCACTGAGACAGGGAGAAATGAGCAGTTCTTC
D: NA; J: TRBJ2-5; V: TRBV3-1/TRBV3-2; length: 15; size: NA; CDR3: CASSQEAGATETQYF; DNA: TGTGCCAGCAGCCAAGAGGCGGGGGCCACGGAGACCCAGTACTTC
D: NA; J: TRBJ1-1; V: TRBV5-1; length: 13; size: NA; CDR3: CASSPGQNTEAFF; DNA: TGCGCCAGCAGCCCCGGACAGAACACTGAAGCTTTCTTT
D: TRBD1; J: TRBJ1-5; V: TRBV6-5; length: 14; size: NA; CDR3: CASSSRTGNQPQHF; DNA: TGTGCCAGCAGTTCACGGACAGGGAATCAGCCCCAGCATTTT
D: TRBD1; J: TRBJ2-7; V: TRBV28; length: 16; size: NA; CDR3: CASSSVGGQGAYEQYF; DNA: TGTGCCAGCAGTTCTGTTGGGGGACAGGGGGCGTACGAGCAGTACTTC
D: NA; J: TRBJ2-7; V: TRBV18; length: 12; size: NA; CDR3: CASSPKGDEQYF; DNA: TGTGCCAGCTCACCGAAGGGAGACGAGCAGTACTTC
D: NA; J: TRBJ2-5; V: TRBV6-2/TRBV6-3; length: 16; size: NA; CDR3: CASSYTPGRSGETQYF; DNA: TGTGCCAGCAGCTATACTCCAGGGAGGTCGGGCGAGACCCAGTACTTC
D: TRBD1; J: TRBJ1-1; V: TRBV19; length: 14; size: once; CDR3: CASSTHTGGTEAFF; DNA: TGTGCCAGTAGTACCCATACAGGGGGCACTGAAGCTTTCTTT
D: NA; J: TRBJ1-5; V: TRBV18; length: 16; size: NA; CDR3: CASSPPGTHSNQPQHF; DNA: TGTGCCAGCTCACCACCGGGGACACATAGCAATCAGCCCCAGCATTTT
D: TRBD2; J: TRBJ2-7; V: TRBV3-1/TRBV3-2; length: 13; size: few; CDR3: CASSLAGAYEQYF; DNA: TGTGCCAGCAGCCTAGCGGGAGCGTACGAGCAGTACTTC
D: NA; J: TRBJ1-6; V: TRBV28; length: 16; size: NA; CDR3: CASGGGAGVSLSPLHF; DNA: TGTGCCAGCGGAGGGGGGGCAGGGGTCAGCTTATCTCCCCTCCACTTT
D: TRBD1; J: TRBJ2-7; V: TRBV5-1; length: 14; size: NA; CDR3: CASSQGQGAGEQYF; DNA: TGCGCCAGCAGCCAGGGACAGGGGGCCGGGGAGCAGTACTTC
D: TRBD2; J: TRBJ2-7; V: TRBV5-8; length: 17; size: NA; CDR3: CASSQTSGNSFRYEQYF; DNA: TGTGCCAGCAGCCAGACTAGCGGGAACTCCTTCCGATACGAGCAGTACTTC
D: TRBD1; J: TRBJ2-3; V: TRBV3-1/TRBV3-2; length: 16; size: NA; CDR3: CASSPSPQGGTDTQYF; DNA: TGTGCCAGCAGCCCATCCCCCCAGGGGGGCACAGATACGCAGTATTTT
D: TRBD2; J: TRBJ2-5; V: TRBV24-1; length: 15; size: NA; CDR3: CATSDPSGGRETQYF; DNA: TGTGCCACCAGTGATCCCAGCGGGGGGAGGGAGACCCAGTACTTC
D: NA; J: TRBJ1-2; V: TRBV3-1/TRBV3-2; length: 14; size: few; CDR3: CASSPTRRGGGYTF; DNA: TGTGCCAGCAGCCCAACCCGAAGGGGGGGCGGCTACACCTTC
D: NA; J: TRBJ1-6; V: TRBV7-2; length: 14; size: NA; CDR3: CASSSRTYNSPLHF; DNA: TGTGCCAGCAGCTCGAGGACCTATAATTCACCCCTCCACTTT
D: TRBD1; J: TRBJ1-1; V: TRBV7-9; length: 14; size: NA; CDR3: CASSPQGMNTEAFF; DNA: TGTGCCAGCAGCCCACAGGGGATGAACACTGAAGCTTTCTTT
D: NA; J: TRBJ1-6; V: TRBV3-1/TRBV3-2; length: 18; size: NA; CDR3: CASSQEGPPIEQNSPLHF; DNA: TGTGCCAGCAGCCAAGAAGGTCCTCCTATTGAACAGAATTCACCCCTCCACTTT
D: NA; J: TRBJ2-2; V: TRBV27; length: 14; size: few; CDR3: CASRPGHLTGELFF; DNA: TGTGCCAGCCGACCGGGACATCTCACCGGGGAGCTGTTTTTT
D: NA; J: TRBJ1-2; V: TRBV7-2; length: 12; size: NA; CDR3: CASSLNSYGYTF; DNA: TGTGCCAGCAGCTTAAACAGCTATGGCTACACCTTC
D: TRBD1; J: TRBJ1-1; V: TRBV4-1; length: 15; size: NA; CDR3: CASSQDGQGDTEAFF; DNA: TGCGCCAGCAGCCAAGATGGACAGGGCGACACTGAAGCTTTCTTT
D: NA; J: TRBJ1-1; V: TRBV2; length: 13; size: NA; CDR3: CASSYRGNTEAFF; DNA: TGTGCCAGCAGTTATAGGGGGAACACTGAAGCTTTCTTT
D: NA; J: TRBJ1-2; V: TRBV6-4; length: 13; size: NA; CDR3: CASRFGQNYGYTF; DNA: TGTGCCAGCAGGTTCGGACAGAACTATGGCTACACCTTC
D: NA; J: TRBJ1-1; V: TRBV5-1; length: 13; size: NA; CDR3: CASSPVTGTEAFF; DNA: TGCGCCAGCAGCCCCGTTACAGGCACTGAAGCTTTCTTT
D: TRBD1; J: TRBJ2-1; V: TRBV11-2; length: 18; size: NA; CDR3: CASSLEGDRGLSDNEQFF; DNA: TGTGCCAGCAGCTTAGAGGGGGACAGGGGGCTCTCGGACAATGAGCAGTTCTTC
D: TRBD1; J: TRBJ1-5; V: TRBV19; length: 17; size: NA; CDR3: CASSIVPGGGSNQPQHF; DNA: TGTGCCAGTAGTATAGTCCCAGGGGGCGGGAGCAATCAGCCCCAGCATTTT
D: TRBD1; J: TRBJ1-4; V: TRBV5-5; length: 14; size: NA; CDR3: CASSLGAGGEKLFF; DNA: TGTGCCAGCAGCTTGGGGGCAGGGGGTGAAAAACTGTTTTTT
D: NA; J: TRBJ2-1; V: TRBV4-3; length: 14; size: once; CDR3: CASSQETVGNEQFF; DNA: TGCGCCAGCAGCCAAGAAACTGTCGGCAATGAGCAGTTCTTC
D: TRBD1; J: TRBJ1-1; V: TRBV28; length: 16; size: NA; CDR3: CASSFGLGGVRTEAFF; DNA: TGTGCCAGCAGTTTCGGATTAGGGGGCGTTAGGACTGAAGCTTTCTTT
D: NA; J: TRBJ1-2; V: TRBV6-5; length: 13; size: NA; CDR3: CASSYGGAYGYTF; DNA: TGTGCCAGCAGTTACGGGGGCGCCTATGGCTACACCTTC
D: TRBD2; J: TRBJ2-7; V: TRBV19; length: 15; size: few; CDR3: CASSIRLAGTYEQYF; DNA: TGTGCCAGTAGTATTCGCCTAGCGGGAACCTACGAGCAGTACTTC